Presented here are 11 T cell receptor beta chains from one specimen sequenced in a study of T cells in Graves' hyperthyroidism and ophthalmopathy. RNA transcripts served as the template for amplifying TCR beta CDR3 regions. The HTBI set primed first-round TCR CDR3 RT-PCR. TCRdb processed the multiplex PCR reads anew with MiXCR; each CDR3 protein has one entry. The sample gives fewer than 900,000 distinct CDR3 sequences, roughly 20% of which show up once; 16% is in the top ten. Input material: blood. The source is a woman aged 45-65 years with Graves' hyperthyroidism that later progressed to Graves' ophthalmopathy.

For this clonotype: A read error may be the cause here, since a much bigger clone is one base away. This sequence joins TRBV6-1 and TRBJ1-1; perhaps TRBD1 as D (5 bases). The CDR3 loop spans 14 amino acids. The V and J ends lost 7 bases and 1 base respectively, with 13 bases between them. Germline lookup yields CDR1 MNHNS and CDR2 SASEGT. The CDR3 nucleotides read TGTGCCAGCAACCCGGGACGGCGGAACACTGAAGCTTTCTTT. It translates to CASNPGRRNTEAFF.

This clonotype occurred many times. The chain carries TRBV6-1 and TRBJ2-3; 8 nucleotides line up with TRBD2. Germline CDR1 reads MNHNS; CDR2 reads SASEGT. CDR3 size: 15 residues. V shed 0 bases, J shed 4 bases, and the junction held 3 bases outside the gene matches. The CDR3 region is CASSEASGTADTQYF. The CDR3 DNA sequence: TGTGCCAGCAGTGAAGCTAGCGGGACGGCAGATACGCAGTATTTT.

The genes are TRBV27 and TRBJ1-2, with 8 nucleotides matching TRBD1. CDR1 and CDR2 from the germline V gene are MNHEY and SMNVEV (reference sequence). This CDR3 comprises 14 residues. Trimming took 4 bases from V and 7 from J; bases not matched to a gene: 8. Here the CDR3 DNA reads TGTGCCAGCAGTTCGTCAGGGGGCTTTCGTGGCTACACCTTC. This translates into CASSSSGGFRGYTF.

This clonotype was seen ten or more times. The rearrangement joins TRBV27 to TRBJ2-5; 7 nucleotides agree with TRBD1. Trimming removed 5 bases from V and 2 bases from J; junction bases left unmatched: 14. The germline CDR1 and CDR2 sequences are MNHEY and SMNVEV (reference sequence). CDR3 length: 17 residues. The CDR3 DNA follows: TGTGCCAGCAGTGCACTAACAGGGGCCCAATATCAAGAGACCCAGTACTTC. It encodes CASSALTGAQYQETQYF.

This clonotype was seen ten or more times. The V gene is TRBV3-1, the J gene TRBJ2-3; 11 nucleotides line up with TRBD2. Germline-derived CDR1 and CDR2 are LGHDT and YNNKEL (reference sequence). V shed 2 bases and J 3 bases; nucleotides not matched to a gene: 7. This CDR3 is 17 amino acids long. The CDR3 protein is CASSQPGSGGATDTQYF. Written as DNA, the CDR3 is TGTGCCAGCAGCCAACCCGGTAGCGGGGGGGCAACAGATACGCAGTATTTT.

The chain is built from TRBV27 and TRBJ1-5; TRBD1 aligns across 8 bases. Unmatched junction bases numbered 7, after V lost 5 bases and J lost 4 bases. Germline V CDR1 and CDR2: MNHEY, SMNVEV (reference sequence). CDR3 length: 15 residues. CDR3 sequence: CASSPGGWGNQPQHF. CDR3 DNA sequence: TGTGCCAGCAGTCCAGGGGGCTGGGGAAATCAGCCCCAGCATTTT.

J is TRBJ2-5 and V is TRBV6-1; tentatively, D is TRBD1 or TRBD2 (5 bases each). CDR1 MNHNS and CDR2 SASEGT come from the germline V gene. The CDR3 contains 15 residues. Between the trimmed V and J ends, which lost 10 bases and 5 bases, there was a span of 23 bases. Here the CDR3 reads CATNRGAQDGETQYF. In nucleotides, the CDR3 is TGTGCCACGAATAGAGGGGCACAGGACGGGGAGACCCAGTACTTC.

V and J are TRBV6-1 and TRBJ1-4, with 7 bases fitting TRBD1. Unmatched junction bases numbered 4, after V lost 7 bases and J lost 8 bases. The germline CDR1 and CDR2 sequences are MNHNS and SASEGT. This CDR3 has 12 residues. The CDR3: CASTRGREKLFF. The CDR3 region has the DNA TGTGCCAGCACCAGGGGGAGAGAAAAACTGTTTTTT.

The sample holds many counts of this clonotype. This rearrangement joins TRBV30 to TRBJ2-1; D remains unclear. The CDR3 sequence is 12 residues long. The germline CDR1 and CDR2 sequences are GTSNPN and SVGIG (reference sequence). The V end lost 4 bases, the J end lost 3 bases, and 7 bases lay between the germline ends. The CDR3 reads CAWNFGYNEQFF. The CDR3, as DNA: TGTGCCTGGAACTTCGGCTACAATGAGCAGTTCTTC.

This clonotype was recorded a few times. V gene TRBV13 combines with J gene TRBJ2-7, with TRBD2 matching 12 bases. This CDR3 spans 16 amino acids. Germline assignment: CDR1 PRHDT and CDR2 FYEKMQ (reference sequence). J was trimmed by 4 bases and V by 5 bases; bases with no gene match: 9. DNA of the CDR3: TGTGCCAGCAGCGCCCGACTAGCGGGGGTTGAATACGAGCAGTACTTC. This translates into CASSARLAGVEYEQYF.

This clonotype was counted between two and nine times. The chain carries TRBV5-6 and TRBJ1-2; unclear D gene. Trimming removed 2 bases from V and 5 bases from J, with 10 bases in between. CDR3 length: 13 residues. CDR1 and CDR2 from the germline V gene are SGHDT and YYEEEE. CDR3 nucleotide sequence: TGTGCCAGCAGCTTAGGGATCCAGTATGGCTACACCTTC. Translated: CASSLGIQYGYTF.